A selection of T cell receptor beta chains follows, all from one sample in a study of cytomegalovirus exposure and HLA in healthy donors. The protocol was immunoSEQ multiplex PCR, while the TCRdb copy is restricted to in-frame clones and leaves out a portion. The sample includes 150,000 to 200,000 clones, roughly 89% of them seen just once. Sequenced sample: PBMCs. The origin of the receptors is a woman aged 18-35 years in good health and CMV-seropositive. Each CDR3 is given with its conserved first and last residue. D genes are given only for firm matches. Clone size, where shown, is once, few, many, or a class for clones that have expanded.

j_call	clone_size	d_call	v_call	cdr3_aa	cdr3_nt
TRBJ1-2	NA	NA	TRBV4-3	CASSQDTATEYGYTF	TGCGCCAGCAGCCAAGATACGGCGACAGAATATGGCTACACCTTC
TRBJ1-5	NA	NA	TRBV7-8	CASSSPYQPQHF	TGTGCCAGCAGCTCCCCCTATCAGCCCCAGCATTTT
TRBJ2-1	NA	TRBD2	TRBV5-1	CASSPVAGVYNEQFF	TGCGCCAGCAGCCCGGTAGCGGGAGTCTACAATGAGCAGTTCTTC
TRBJ1-3	NA	NA	TRBV5-4	CASSSTGTGNTIYF	TGTGCCAGCAGCTCAACAGGGACTGGAAACACCATATATTTT
TRBJ2-3	NA	TRBD2	TRBV6-4	CASSFLAGEDTQYF	TGTGCCAGCAGCTTTCTAGCGGGAGAAGATACGCAGTATTTT
TRBJ1-5	few	NA	TRBV10-2	CASSLTDRINQPQHF	TGCGCCAGCAGTCTGACCGACAGGATCAATCAGCCCCAGCATTTT
TRBJ1-4	NA	NA	TRBV10-3	CAISERDSNEKLFF	TGTGCCATCAGTGAACGAGACAGTAATGAAAAACTGTTTTTT
TRBJ2-1	NA	TRBD2	TRBV5-1	CASSLAGDPYNEQFF	TGCGCCAGCAGCTTAGCGGGAGATCCCTACAATGAGCAGTTCTTC
TRBJ2-3	once	NA	TRBV5-1	CASSVTAGLSTDTQYF	TGCGCCAGCAGCGTGACCGCGGGACTGAGCACAGATACGCAGTATTTT
TRBJ2-7	NA	TRBD2	TRBV19	CASTKGGVAGSYEQYF	TGTGCCAGTACCAAAGGCGGGGTAGCGGGGTCCTACGAGCAGTACTTC
TRBJ2-3	NA	NA	TRBV18	CASSPAAASTDTQYF	TGTGCCAGCTCACCGGCCGCTGCTAGCACAGATACGCAGTATTTT
TRBJ1-1	NA	NA	TRBV9	CASSASRDTSNTEAFF	TGTGCCAGCAGCGCATCCCGGGACACATCGAACACTGAAGCTTTCTTT
TRBJ2-2	once	TRBD1	TRBV7-9	CARGQGNTGELFF	TGTGCCAGGGGACAGGGGAACACCGGGGAGCTGTTTTTT
TRBJ2-7	NA	NA	TRBV7-6	CASSPSEGVYEQYF	TGTGCCAGCAGCCCTTCAGAGGGAGTCTACGAGCAGTACTTC
TRBJ2-1	NA	TRBD1	TRBV9	CASSVDGTGAPWDEQFF	TGTGCCAGCAGCGTAGACGGGACAGGGGCTCCTTGGGATGAGCAGTTCTTC
TRBJ2-1	NA	TRBD2	TRBV12-5	CASGLDLAGVNEQFF	TGTGCTAGTGGTTTGGATCTAGCGGGAGTCAATGAGCAGTTCTTC
TRBJ1-4	NA	NA	TRBV13	CASSARQRANEKLFF	TGTGCCAGCAGCGCCCGACAGCGAGCTAATGAAAAACTGTTTTTT
TRBJ2-1	once	NA	TRBV6-1	CASSVYWGEFHFNEQFF	TGTGCCAGCAGTGTTTACTGGGGGGAGTTCCATTTCAATGAGCAGTTCTTC
TRBJ2-2	NA	TRBD1	TRBV7-2	CASSLRQGGTGELFF	TGTGCCAGCAGCTTACGACAGGGGGGGACCGGGGAGCTGTTTTTT
TRBJ2-1	NA	TRBD2	TRBV12-5	CASGLSGGLSYNEQFF	TGTGCTAGTGGTTTGTCGGGGGGACTCTCCTACAATGAGCAGTTCTTC
TRBJ2-2	NA	TRBD2	TRBV10-3	CAISFGTSGTMNTGELFF	TGTGCCATCAGTTTTGGGACTAGCGGGACTATGAACACCGGGGAGCTGTTTTTT
TRBJ1-1	NA	NA	TRBV4-1	CASSSRQAMNTEAFF	TGCGCCAGCAGCTCCCGACAGGCTATGAACACTGAAGCTTTCTTT
TRBJ2-1	NA	TRBD2	TRBV29-1	CSVASGTSNEQFF	TGCAGCGTTGCAAGCGGGACTAGCAATGAGCAGTTCTTC
TRBJ1-2	NA	NA	TRBV19	CAIHNTTRSGYGYTF	TGTGCCATCCACAACACGACCCGGTCGGGCTATGGCTACACCTTC
TRBJ2-2	NA	NA	TRBV29-1	CSVEILGRVGELFF	TGCAGCGTTGAGATACTAGGGCGGGTCGGGGAGCTGTTTTTT
TRBJ2-7	NA	TRBD2	TRBV18	CASSPRLAGESIKEQYF	TGTGCCAGCTCACCTAGACTAGCGGGAGAAAGTATTAAAGAGCAGTACTTC
TRBJ1-2	few	TRBD1	TRBV5-1	CASSFAGQGGIGYTF	TGCGCCAGCAGCTTCGCCGGACAGGGGGGTATTGGCTACACCTTC
TRBJ1-4	NA	NA	TRBV5-5	CASSLVGAEKLFF	TGTGCCAGCAGCTTGGTAGGGGCCGAAAAACTGTTTTTT
TRBJ2-7	NA	NA	TRBV5-1	CASSLGQEQYF	TGCGCCAGCAGCTTGGGTCAAGAGCAGTACTTC
TRBJ2-7	NA	TRBD2	TRBV6-6	CASNFLAGSEQYF	TGTGCCAGCAACTTCTTAGCGGGAAGCGAGCAGTACTTC
TRBJ1-2	NA	NA	TRBV29-1	CSVGPGGKGYTF	TGCAGCGTGGGGCCGGGAGGGAAGGGCTACACCTTC
TRBJ2-3	NA	TRBD2	TRBV5-1	CASSLGTSGITDTQYF	TGCGCCAGCAGCCTCGGGACTAGCGGGATAACAGATACGCAGTATTTT
TRBJ2-3	NA	NA	TRBV7-8	CASSKSRGTDTQYF	TGTGCCAGCAGCAAATCTCGGGGCACAGATACGCAGTATTTT
TRBJ2-5	NA	NA	TRBV11-2	CASSLEFQGRGETQYF	TGTGCCAGCAGCTTAGAGTTTCAGGGGCGGGGGGAGACCCAGTACTTC
TRBJ2-2	NA	NA	TRBV27	CASSYGNTGELFF	TGTGCCAGCAGTTACGGGAACACCGGGGAGCTGTTTTTT
TRBJ2-4	NA	NA	TRBV25-1	CASSAPGSGGNIQYF	TGTGCCAGCAGTGCTCCCGGTAGCGGCGGAAACATTCAGTACTTC
TRBJ1-4	NA	NA	TRBV30	CAWSFGGGEVKLFF	TGTGCCTGGAGTTTCGGGGGAGGGGAGGTAAAACTGTTTTTT
TRBJ2-1	NA	NA	TRBV2	CASGRNTYNEQFF	TGTGCCAGCGGGAGGAACACCTACAATGAGCAGTTCTTC
TRBJ2-7	NA	TRBD1	TRBV18	CASSQSRTGHYEQYF	TGTGCCAGCTCACAAAGTCGGACAGGCCACTACGAGCAGTACTTC
TRBJ2-1	NA	NA	TRBV19	CASRRGNEQFF	TGTGCCAGTAGGAGAGGCAATGAGCAGTTCTTC
TRBJ2-1	NA	TRBD1	TRBV4-2	CASSQEYRTGDYEQFF	TGTGCCAGCAGCCAAGAGTATCGGACAGGGGATTATGAGCAGTTCTTC
TRBJ2-3	NA	NA	TRBV30	CAWSTLGGPDTQYF	TGTGCCTGGAGTACCCTCGGCGGGCCGGATACGCAGTATTTT
TRBJ2-6	NA	TRBD1	TRBV2	CASRFGDRGESGANVLTF	TGTGCCAGCAGGTTCGGAGACAGGGGCGAGTCTGGGGCCAACGTCCTGACTTTC
TRBJ2-7	NA	NA	TRBV2	CASSGQGTYEQYF	TGTGCCAGCAGTGGTCAGGGAACCTACGAGCAGTACTTC
TRBJ2-6	NA	NA	TRBV2	CASSSDSTNVLTF	TGTGCCAGCAGTAGCGACAGCACCAACGTCCTGACTTTC
TRBJ1-1	NA	NA	TRBV27	CASSLGRNTEAFF	TGTGCCAGCAGTTTAGGCAGGAACACTGAAGCTTTCTTT
TRBJ1-1	once	TRBD1	TRBV30	CAWRPPGQGALRGNTEAFF	TGTGCCTGGAGGCCCCCGGGACAGGGGGCTCTTCGCGGGAACACTGAAGCTTTCTTT
TRBJ2-1	once	TRBD1	TRBV5-1	CASSRGQADSYNEQFF	TGCGCCAGCAGCCGAGGACAGGCCGACTCCTACAATGAGCAGTTCTTC
TRBJ1-1	once	NA	TRBV5-4	CASSQKTGNTEAFF	TGTGCCAGCAGCCAGAAGACAGGGAACACTGAAGCTTTCTTT
TRBJ2-1	NA	NA	TRBV7-9	CASMEAVDEQFF	TGTGCCAGCATGGAGGCGGTTGATGAGCAGTTCTTC
TRBJ2-7	NA	TRBD1	TRBV5-1	CASSPGQRSYEQYF	TGCGCCAGCAGCCCGGGACAGAGGTCCTACGAGCAGTACTTC
TRBJ2-1	NA	NA	TRBV13	CASSPPRGNEQFF	TGTGCCAGCAGTCCGCCTCGGGGGAATGAGCAGTTCTTC
TRBJ1-2	once	NA	TRBV27	CASSLSNQGNYGYTF	TGTGCCAGCAGTTTATCGAACCAGGGTAACTATGGCTACACCTTC
TRBJ1-2	NA	NA	TRBV30	CAWSGEAVYGYTF	TGTGCCTGGAGTGGCGAAGCGGTATATGGCTACACCTTC
TRBJ1-5	NA	TRBD1	TRBV28	CASSSGQGNQPQHF	TGTGCCAGCAGTTCCGGACAGGGCAATCAGCCCCAGCATTTT